Following are 27 T cell receptor beta chains from one sample sequenced in a study of cytomegalovirus exposure and HLA in healthy donors. Libraries were prepared by immunoSEQ multiplex PCR; TCRdb keeps only in-frame clonotypes and omits some of them. The sample yields more than 95,000 clones, more than 85% seen once. The sequencing input was PBMCs. Source of these receptors: a young man in good health and CMV-seropositive.

This clone was counted once. The rearrangement links TRBV18 to TRBJ1-2; D unclear. Per germline, CDR1 KGHSH and CDR2 LQKENI. CDR3 size: 15 residues. V was pared by 3 bases and J by 1 base, with 12 bases between. CDR3 region: CASSPTSRGNYGYTF. DNA for the CDR3: TGTGCCAGCTCACCGACGTCCCGGGGTAACTATGGCTACACCTTC.

J is TRBJ2-5 and V is TRBV27, with TRBD1 identical over 7 bases. The junction had 7 bases not matched to a gene; V was cut back by 4 bases and J by 5 bases. The germline CDR1 and CDR2 sequences are MNHEY and SMNVEV (reference sequence). The CDR3 is 14 residues long. CDR3 DNA sequence: TGTGCCAGCAGTTCTAGACAGGGCCAGGAGACCCAGTACTTC. Its translation is CASSSRQGQETQYF.

The V call is TRBV5-1, the J call TRBJ1-6; 8 bases map to TRBD1. Germline CDR1 SGHRS, CDR2 YFSETQ. With 2 bases clipped from V and 8 bases from J, the junction kept 6 bases outside the gene matches. The CDR3 is made up of 15 amino acids. The CDR3 sequence is CASSFGQGADSPLHF. The CDR3 nucleotides are TGCGCCAGCAGCTTTGGGCAGGGGGCGGATTCACCCCTCCACTTT. The full variable domain, in which reference TRBV5-1 and TRBJ1-6 provide the parts outside the CDR3, is KAGVTQTPRYLIKTRGQQVTLSCSPISGHRSVSWYQQTPGQGLQFLFEYFSETQRNKGNFPGRFSGRQFSNSRSEMNVSTLELGDSALYLCASSFGQGADSPLHFGNGTRLTVT.

The chain uses TRBV9 and TRBJ2-3, with 8 bases aligning to TRBD1. Per germline, CDR1 SGDLS and CDR2 YYNGEE. The CDR3 extends over 15 amino acids. Trimming at V came to 0 bases and at J to 0 bases, leaving 0 bases not matched to a gene. CDR3: CASSVGTGSTDTQYF. CDR3 bases: TGTGCCAGCAGCGTAGGGACAGGGAGCACAGATACGCAGTATTTT. The variable domain in full, completed from reference TRBV9 and TRBJ2-3, reads DSGVTQTPKHLITATGQRVTLRCSPRSGDLSVYWYQQSLDQGLQFLIQYYNGEERAKGNILERFSAQQFPDLHSELNLSSLELGDSALYFCASSVGTGSTDTQYFGPGTRLTVL.

The genes are TRBV27 and TRBJ2-1; tentatively, D is TRBD1 (6 bases). Trimming stripped 2 bases from V and 10 bases from J, with 12 bases between. CDR1 is MNHEY and CDR2 is SMNVEV in the germline V gene (reference sequence). This CDR3 is 13 amino acids long. The CDR3 DNA reads TGTGCCAGCAGTTTAGCGAGGGGGTGGGAGCAGTTCTTC. Amino acid sequence: CASSLARGWEQFF.

This rearrangement joins TRBV5-6 to TRBJ1-1, with a possible D match to TRBD1 (5 bases). The CDR3 is 14 amino acids. Germline CDR1 reads SGHDT; CDR2 reads YYEEEE. The ends were cut back, 1 base at V and 5 bases at J, with 12 bases in the middle. This CDR3 reads CASSLTGPGTEAFF. CDR3 bases: TGTGCCAGCAGCTTGACAGGCCCCGGAACTGAAGCTTTCTTT.

CDR3 region: CASSPRVDTDTQYF. For the CDR3, the DNA is TGTGCCAGCAGCCCCCGGGTGGACACAGATACGCAGTATTTT. This chain joins TRBV7-9 and TRBJ2-3; D uncertain. The CDR3 is 14 amino acids. Germline-derived CDR1 and CDR2 are SEHNR and FQNEAQ (reference sequence). Trimming left V 5 bases short and J 2 bases short, with 11 bases between.

The rearrangement joins TRBV7-9 to TRBJ2-1, with 11 bases fitting TRBD1. Germline V CDR1 and CDR2: SEHNR, FQNEAQ (reference sequence). The CDR3 sequence is 15 residues long. V lost 6 bases, J lost 7 bases, and 8 bases stayed unmatched. CDR3 in amino acids: CASSGAGTGGNEQFF. For the CDR3, the DNA is TGTGCCAGCAGTGGGGCCGGGACAGGGGGTAATGAGCAGTTCTTC.

This clone was picked up one time. The chain uses TRBV29-1 and TRBJ2-5, with TRBD2 matching 8 bases. The trim removed 5 bases at V and 7 bases at J, leaving 12 bases unmatched. CDR3 length equals 14 residues. Per germline, CDR1 SQVTM and CDR2 ANQGSEA. In DNA form, the CDR3 reads TGCAGCGTTCGGCCAGCGGGGGATTCAGTGACCCAGTACTTC. Protein: CSVRPAGDSVTQYF.

The J gene is TRBJ2-1, the V gene TRBV14; D perhaps matches TRBD2 (5 bases). This CDR3 has 15 residues. CDR1 is SGHDN, CDR2 FVKESK, per germline. Trimming cost V 1 base and J 4 bases, with 11 bases left between them. Written as DNA, the CDR3 is TGTGCCAGCAGCCAAGGAGCAGGCGGGTACAATGAGCAGTTCTTC. Amino acids: CASSQGAGGYNEQFF.

The chain couples TRBV11-1 to TRBJ2-1; 7 positions agree with TRBD2. The V gene end was trimmed by 1 base and the J gene end by 5 bases; junction bases not matched to a gene: 5. Germline loops: CDR1 SGHAT, CDR2 FQDESV (reference sequence). The CDR3 runs 15 residues. The CDR3 nucleotides read TGTGCCAGCAGCTTAGTGGCGGGGGTAAACAATGAGCAGTTCTTC. Its translation: CASSLVAGVNNEQFF.

The rearrangement uses TRBV6-1 and TRBJ2-7; tentatively, D is TRBD2 (6 bases). The CDR3 has 15 amino acids. The germline gives CDR1 MNHNS, CDR2 SASEGT. The V end lost 3 bases, the J end lost 0 bases, and 12 bases lay between the germline ends. The CDR3 loop reads CASSEEGPSSYEQYF. The CDR3 DNA follows: TGTGCCAGCAGTGAGGAGGGGCCTAGCTCCTACGAGCAGTACTTC.

CDR3 residues: CASSLRARYNEQFF. DNA of the CDR3: TGTGCCAGCAGCCTCAGGGCTAGATACAATGAGCAGTTCTTC. This chain uses TRBV5-6 with TRBJ2-1, with D perhaps TRBD1 (5 bases). Germline V gene lookup returns CDR1 SGHDT and CDR2 YYEEEE. V dropped 4 bases and J dropped 4 bases, with 12 bases sitting between them. The CDR3 spans 14 residues.

The gene calls are TRBV10-3 and TRBJ1-1; D call uncertain. The CDR3 totals 17 residues. Deletions cut 2 bases from V and 2 bases from J, with 18 bases between. Per the germline V gene, CDR1 is ENHRY and CDR2 is SYGVKD. CDR3 loop: CAISEGSAGPINTEAFF. Written as DNA, the CDR3 is TGTGCCATCAGTGAGGGGAGTGCGGGCCCCATAAACACTGAAGCTTTCTTT.

The sample holds one count of this clone. This chain joins TRBV6-1 and TRBJ2-7; a possible D gene is TRBD2 (5 bases). Trimming took 2 bases from V and 9 from J, leaving 17 bases between them. The CDR3 length is 14 residues. CDR1 is MNHNS, CDR2 SASEGT, per germline. In nucleotides, the CDR3 is TGTGCCAGCAGTGAATTAAAGAGGGATTATGTGCAGTACTTC. Translating it yields CASSELKRDYVQYF.

This chain joins TRBV6-5 and TRBJ1-2, with D maybe TRBD1 (5 bases). CDR3 length equals 12 residues. Germline loops: CDR1 MNHEY, CDR2 SVGAGI. Trimming left V 5 bases short and J 6 bases short, with 10 bases between. The CDR3 protein is CASSAGGDGYTF. CDR3 nucleotides: TGTGCCAGCAGTGCCGGGGGGGATGGCTACACCTTC.

This sequence joins TRBV2 and TRBJ2-7, with D hard to call. This CDR3 is 12 amino acids long. The V end was cut by 4 bases, the J end by 4 bases, with 8 bases between. Germline CDR1 SNHLY, CDR2 FYNNEI. The CDR3 sequence is CASSAYFYEQYF. The CDR3 DNA is TGTGCCAGCAGTGCCTATTTTTACGAGCAGTACTTC.

The chain joins TRBV5-6 to TRBJ2-5; D possibly corresponds to TRBD1 (6 bases). Germline CDR1 SGHDT, CDR2 YYEEEE. There are 14 residues in the CDR3. The V gene lost 2 bases and the J gene lost 2 bases, with 10 bases spanning the gap. The CDR3 reads CASSLPGEQETQYF. The CDR3 coding sequence is TGTGCCAGCAGCTTACCAGGGGAACAAGAGACCCAGTACTTC.

The genes are TRBV6-1 and TRBJ2-7, with D perhaps matching TRBD2 (6 bases). V was clipped by 1 base and J by 3 bases, with 13 bases between them. The V gene's germline CDR1 is MNHNS and CDR2 SASEGT. CDR3 length: 15 residues. CDR3: CASSEVLEGGYEQYF. The CDR3 DNA sequence: TGTGCCAGCAGTGAAGTTTTGGAGGGAGGCTACGAGCAGTACTTC.

The CDR3 protein is CASSAPGGNEQYF. CDR3 sequence (DNA): TGTGCCAGCAGCGCTCCGGGGGGGAACGAGCAGTACTTC. The chain has TRBV7-6 and TRBJ2-7, with 8 bases fitting TRBD2. The J segment lost 5 bases and the V segment lost 5 bases, leaving 5 bases of the junction unmatched. CDR1 is SGHVS and CDR2 is FNYEAQ in the germline V gene. CDR3 length: 13 amino acids.

This sequence joins TRBV2 and TRBJ2-7; 9 nucleotides agree with TRBD2. The CDR3 sequence is 15 residues long. J lost 2 bases, V lost 5 bases, and 7 bases had no gene match. Germline loops: CDR1 SNHLY, CDR2 FYNNEI. The CDR3 is CASSRMTSGPYEQYF. The CDR3 region has the DNA TGTGCCAGCAGTCGAATGACTAGCGGTCCCTACGAGCAGTACTTC. The full variable domain, with the rest looked up from reference TRBV2 and TRBJ2-7, is EPEVTQTPSHQVTQMGQEVILRCVPISNHLYFYWYRQILGQKVEFLVSFYNNEISEKSEIFDDQFSVERPDGSNFTLKIRSTKLEDSAMYFCASSRMTSGPYEQYFGPGTRLTVT.

This rearrangement joins TRBV4-2 to TRBJ1-2; tentatively, D is TRBD1 (5 bases). The ends were cut back, 5 bases at V and 8 bases at J, with 18 bases in the middle. The germline V gene has CDR1 LGHNA and CDR2 YNFKEQ. The CDR3 covers 14 residues. The CDR3 loop reads CASSKRGGGVGYTF. In DNA form, the CDR3 reads TGTGCCAGCAGCAAAAGGGGAGGTGGGGTAGGCTACACCTTC.

This chain connects TRBV15 to TRBJ2-7; 9 bases are a match to TRBD1. V shed 1 base, J shed 0 bases, and the junction held 1 base outside the gene matches. Germline CDR1 is LNHNV and CDR2 is YYDKDF (reference sequence). The CDR3 is 15 residues long. The CDR3 nucleotides are TGTGCCACCAGCAGAGCGACAGGGGGCTCCTACGAGCAGTACTTC. The encoded protein is CATSRATGGSYEQYF.

This chain uses TRBV4-2 with TRBJ1-2, with 10 bases fitting TRBD1. The J segment lost 3 bases and the V segment lost 2 bases, leaving 3 bases of the junction unmatched. The CDR3 covers 15 residues. CDR1 and CDR2 (germline): LGHNA, YNFKEQ. The chain's CDR3 is CASSQRQGADYGYTF. In DNA, the CDR3 is TGTGCCAGCAGCCAACGACAGGGGGCAGACTATGGCTACACCTTC.

The chain links TRBV7-2 to TRBJ1-1; D is unclear. The CDR3 has 12 amino acids. Germline V gene data show CDR1 as SGHTA and CDR2 as FQGNSA. V lost 8 bases to trimming and J lost 7 bases, with 14 bases between them. CDR3 nucleotide sequence: TGTGCCAGCGGATTCGTACGGGGTGAAGCTTTCTTT. Translated, it gives CASGFVRGEAFF.

This chain joins TRBV11-2 and TRBJ2-1, with 10 bases matching TRBD1. In germline, CDR1 is SGHAT, CDR2 FQNNGV. The CDR3 contains 15 residues. V dropped 7 bases and J dropped 4; count of bases not matched to a gene: 7. The CDR3 sequence is CASTTGTGEYNEQFF. The DNA of the CDR3 is TGTGCCAGCACGACCGGGACAGGGGAATACAATGAGCAGTTCTTC.

The chain recombines TRBV6-1 with TRBJ2-7; D is perhaps TRBD2 (5 bases). The CDR3 is 16 residues long. The germline V and J ends were trimmed by 4 bases and 0 bases, with 16 bases remaining between them. CDR1 and CDR2 from the germline V gene are MNHNS and SASEGT. In DNA, the CDR3 is TGTGCCAGCAGTGGTCCCGCAGAGGAGGTCTCCTACGAGCAGTACTTC. Amino acid sequence: CASSGPAEEVSYEQYF.